The table lists the clone carrying this TCR beta chain with many counts. The sample is drawn from a study of neurological immune-mediated disorders. V shed 4 bases and J 7 bases; nucleotides not matched to a gene: 6. The CDR3 length is 15 residues. CDR1 is DFQATT, CDR2 SNEGSKA, per germline (reference sequence). From the 5' RACE reads, TCRdb called clonotypes with MiXCR, one entry per CDR3 protein. The sample holds 48,000 or so distinct CDR3 sequences, approximately 10% seen once. This receptor was obtained from a woman in her thirties or forties with HTLV-1-associated myelopathy (HAM/TSP). The material sequenced was PBMCs. This chain links TRBV20-1 with TRBJ2-2; 13 nucleotides align to TRBD2. In DNA, the CDR3 is TGCAGTGCTAAGACTAGCGGGGGGAGGGTCGGGGAGCTGTTTTTT. Its translation: CSAKTSGGRVGELFF.